A single sample gave rise to the 27 T cell receptor beta chains below, sequenced in a study of blood T cell repertoires in COVID-19. Sequenced by immunoSEQ multiplex PCR; TCRdb stores in-frame clones only, minus some. The sample consists of approximately 210,000 clones, around four fifths of them appearing once. The sequenced sample consisted of peripheral blood. Receptors were obtained from a man aged 50 to 59 with active or convalescent COVID-19.

This chain uses TRBV4-1 with TRBJ2-1, with a possible D match to TRBD1 (7 bases). Per germline, CDR1 MGHRA and CDR2 YSYEKL. The CDR3 totals 18 residues. Trimming removed 0 bases at V and 3 bases at J, with 18 bases between. The chain's CDR3 is CASSQDRGGLGGYNEQFF. CDR3 DNA: TGCGCCAGCAGCCAAGATAGAGGGGGCTTGGGAGGCTACAATGAGCAGTTCTTC.

This clone was detected once. This rearrangement joins TRBV7-2 to TRBJ2-5; 8 positions match TRBD1. Germline-derived CDR1 and CDR2 are SGHTA and FQGNSA. Trimming took 5 bases from V and 7 from J; bases not matched to a gene: 6. There are 13 residues in the CDR3. The CDR3 region has the DNA TGTGCCAGCAGCCCAGGACAGGGTGGGACCCAGTACTTC. This encodes CASSPGQGGTQYF. The complete variable domain, with remaining parts taken from reference TRBV7-2 and TRBJ2-5, reads GAGVSQSPSNKVTEKGKDVELRCDPISGHTALYWYRQSLGQGLEFLIYFQGNSAPDKSGLPSDRFSAERTGGSVSTLTIQRTQQEDSAVYLCASSPGQGGTQYFGPGTRLLVL.

This clone occurred a few times. The V call is TRBV12-5, the J call TRBJ1-2, with TRBD1 as a possible D gene (5 bases). The length of the CDR3 is 18 residues. V lost 3 bases and J lost 4, with 24 bases in between. Looked up from germline, CDR1 is LGHNT and CDR2 is FRNRAP. The CDR3 spells CASGFPGRGTIMGYGYTF. The CDR3 DNA sequence: TGTGCTAGTGGTTTCCCGGGGCGGGGAACTATAATGGGCTATGGCTACACCTTC.

This chain uses TRBV7-2 with TRBJ1-2; 9 nucleotides align to TRBD1. The CDR3 runs to 14 residues. The V gene's germline CDR1 is SGHTA and CDR2 FQGNSA. The trim removed 5 bases at V and 7 bases at J, leaving 8 bases unmatched. CDR3 residues: CASSRGQGGFGYTF. CDR3 DNA sequence: TGTGCCAGCAGCCGGGGACAGGGTGGCTTTGGCTACACCTTC.

The rearrangement links TRBV7-8 to TRBJ2-7; no firm D call. Trimming stripped 5 bases from V and 3 bases from J, with 8 bases between. The CDR3 extends over 12 amino acids. Per the germline V gene, CDR1 is SGHVS and CDR2 is FQNEAQ. The CDR3 protein is CASSVGRYEQYF. CDR3 nucleotides: TGTGCCAGCAGCGTGGGCCGCTACGAGCAGTACTTC.

This clone was detected once. The chain joins TRBV10-2 to TRBJ1-2; D is possibly TRBD1 (6 bases). Trimming left V 2 bases short and J 0 bases short, with 13 bases between. Germline CDR1 WSHSY, CDR2 SAAADI. The CDR3 runs to 16 residues. The CDR3 sequence is CASSETGTPSNYGYTF. The CDR3 bases are TGCGCCAGCAGTGAGACCGGGACACCCTCTAACTATGGCTACACCTTC.

The chain joins TRBV11-2 to TRBJ2-5, with TRBD1 matching over 7 bases. The CDR3 sequence is 15 residues long. Per the germline V gene, CDR1 is SGHAT and CDR2 is FQNNGV. V trimming: 7 bases; J trimming: 2 bases; junction bases outside the gene matches: 10. The DNA of the CDR3 is TGTGCCAGCACCCAGGGGGTGGGGGTGCAAGAGACCCAGTACTTC. Translated, it gives CASTQGVGVQETQYF.

The chain links TRBV10-2 to TRBJ2-7; D gene unclear. The CDR3 extends over 13 amino acids. The V gene's germline CDR1 is WSHSY and CDR2 SAAADI. V was pared by 4 bases and J by 3 bases, with 10 bases between. CDR3 bases: TGCGCCAGCAGTGTCATATCGGGCTACGAGCAGTACTTC. Encoded protein: CASSVISGYEQYF.

This clone was detected once. This chain links TRBV3-1 (or the pseudogene TRBV3-2) with TRBJ1-2, with D unclear. The CDR3 consists of 12 residues. Germline assignment: CDR1 LGHDT and CDR2 YNNKEL (reference sequence). V was pared by 0 bases and J by 6 bases, with 5 bases between. CDR3: CASSQELHGYTF. The CDR3 DNA follows: TGTGCCAGCAGCCAAGAACTCCATGGCTACACCTTC.

The chain employs TRBV7-9 and TRBJ1-5; no definite D call. V was cut by 5 bases and J by 6 bases, with 20 bases left in between. The CDR3 runs 16 residues. Germline CDR1 is SEHNR and CDR2 is FQNEAQ (reference sequence). CDR3: CASSPDTNGGSQPQHF. The DNA for the CDR3 is TGTGCCAGCAGCCCCGACACGAATGGCGGGAGTCAGCCCCAGCATTTT.

This clone showed up just once. V is TRBV4-3 and J is TRBJ1-2, with 10 bases identical to TRBD1. V lost 0 bases to trimming and J lost 7 bases; unmatched junction nucleotides: 11. Germline CDR1 LGHNA, CDR2 YSLEER. This CDR3 is built from 17 residues. CDR3 loop: CASSQELTGGVMSGYTF. The CDR3 nucleotides read TGCGCCAGCAGCCAAGAGCTGACAGGGGGCGTTATGTCTGGCTACACCTTC.

The chain uses TRBV7-9 and TRBJ1-4, with D perhaps matching TRBD1 (5 bases). Germline V gene lookup returns CDR1 SEHNR and CDR2 FQNEAQ (reference sequence). V lost 6 bases, J lost 7 bases, and 15 bases lay in between. The length of the CDR3 is 14 residues. CDR3 coding DNA: TGTGCCAGCAGGACCACGGGGGTCGGTGAAAAACTGTTTTTT. Encoded protein: CASRTTGVGEKLFF.

The chain carries TRBV28 and TRBJ1-4; TRBD1 matches 9 bases. The germline V gene encodes CDR1 MDHEN and CDR2 SYDVKM. The CDR3 has 13 residues. After removal of 5 bases from V and 8 bases from J, the junction contained 3 bases not matched to a gene. The CDR3 bases are TGTGCCAGCAGTAGCGGGACAGGGGAAAAACTGTTTTTT. Translated, it gives CASSSGTGEKLFF. Full variable domain (outside the CDR3, taken from reference TRBV28 and TRBJ1-4): DVKVTQSSRYLVKRTGEKVFLECVQDMDHENMFWYRQDPGLGLRLIYFSYDVKMKEKGDIPEGYSVSREKKERFSLILESASTNQTSMYLCASSSGTGEKLFFGSGTQLSVL.

The genes are TRBV5-1 and TRBJ1-2, with D perhaps matching TRBD1 (5 bases). CDR1 is SGHRS, CDR2 YFSETQ, per germline. The V gene lost 5 bases and the J gene lost 2 bases, with 13 bases spanning the gap. The length of the CDR3 is 14 residues. The CDR3 DNA sequence: TGCGCCAGCAGATCCCTGACAGAAAACTATGGCTACACCTTC. Translating it yields CASRSLTENYGYTF.

The J gene is TRBJ2-7, the V gene TRBV18, with D uncertain. The germline V and J ends were trimmed by 3 bases and 7 bases, with 13 bases remaining between them. The CDR3 is 13 residues long. Germline V lookup: CDR1 KGHSH, CDR2 LQKENI. The CDR3 loop is CASSPDILREQYF. CDR3 DNA: TGTGCCAGCTCACCCGATATACTACGGGAGCAGTACTTC.

The CDR3 loop is CSVARAGGVADTQYF. The CDR3, as DNA: TGCAGCGTTGCCCGAGCGGGAGGCGTAGCTGATACGCAGTATTTT. The genes are TRBV29-1 and TRBJ2-3; 9 bases are a match to TRBD2. This CDR3 comprises 15 residues. The germline V gene encodes CDR1 SQVTM and CDR2 ANQGSEA. Losses at the gene ends were 4 bases for V and 6 bases for J; bases not matched to a gene: 11.

The CDR3 protein is CASSTPGQGMRNEQFF. As DNA, the CDR3 is TGTGCCAGTAGTACGCCGGGACAGGGGATGAGGAATGAGCAGTTCTTC. This chain joins TRBV19 and TRBJ2-1; 10 bases line up with TRBD1. J gave up 7 bases and V 4 bases, and 10 bases lay outside the gene matches. Germline lookup yields CDR1 LNHDA and CDR2 SQIVND (reference sequence). This CDR3 has 16 amino acids.

This clone was recorded once. The chain employs TRBV19 and TRBJ2-7, with TRBD1 identical over 7 bases. The trim removed 5 bases at V and 4 bases at J, leaving 8 bases unmatched. The CDR3 runs 14 residues. Germline CDR1 LNHDA, CDR2 SQIVND (reference sequence). CDR3 residues: CASSFQDRLYEQYF. The CDR3 coding sequence is TGTGCCAGTAGTTTCCAGGACAGGCTTTACGAGCAGTACTTC. Filled out from reference TRBV19 and TRBJ2-7, the complete variable domain reads DGGITQSPKYLFRKEGQNVTLSCEQNLNHDAMYWYRQDPGQGLRLIYYSQIVNDFQKGDIAEGYSVSREKKESFPLTVTSAQKNPTAFYLCASSFQDRLYEQYFGPGTRLTVT.

V usage is TRBV29-1 and J usage is TRBJ2-1, with 7 bases that match TRBD2. This CDR3 has 14 amino acids. With V trimmed by 8 bases and J by 6 bases, 13 bases remained unmatched. CDR1 and CDR2 (germline): SQVTM, ANQGSEA. The CDR3 DNA follows: TGCAGCCCCCGTCGGGCAGGGAGGGGCAATGAGCAGTTCTTC. It encodes CSPRRAGRGNEQFF.

The chain combines TRBV9 with TRBJ1-6; 7 bases are shared with TRBD1. The CDR3 is 18 residues long. Trimming took 3 bases from V and 8 from J; bases not matched to a gene: 17. CDR1 and CDR2 (germline): SGDLS, YYNGEE. The CDR3 nucleotides are TGTGCCAGCAGCGCTTCTCCAGGATGGGGGACAGAGGATTCACCCCTCCACTTT. Translation: CASSASPGWGTEDSPLHF. The whole variable domain, filled in from reference TRBV9 and TRBJ1-6, reads DSGVTQTPKHLITATGQRVTLRCSPRSGDLSVYWYQQSLDQGLQFLIQYYNGEERAKGNILERFSAQQFPDLHSELNLSSLELGDSALYFCASSASPGWGTEDSPLHFGNGTRLTVT.

This sequence joins TRBV6-1 and TRBJ1-5; TRBD1 is a possible D gene (5 bases). In germline, CDR1 is MNHNS, CDR2 SASEGT. This CDR3 contains 15 residues. The ends were cut back, 2 bases at V and 6 bases at J, with 14 bases in the middle. CDR3 nucleotides: TGTGCCAGCAGTGAAAATAAGGGAGGGGCTCAGCCCCAGCATTTT. It translates to CASSENKGGAQPQHF.

The chain uses TRBV15 and TRBJ2-3; TRBD2 aligns across 7 bases. Germline trimming cut 1 base from V and 0 bases from J; bases unmatched to any gene: 1. Germline V gives CDR1 LNHNV, CDR2 YYDKDF (reference sequence). There are 15 residues in the CDR3. CDR3 residues: CATSRGSGSTDTQYF. The CDR3, as DNA: TGTGCCACCAGCAGAGGTAGCGGGAGCACAGATACGCAGTATTTT. Full variable domain (outside the CDR3, taken from reference TRBV15 and TRBJ2-3): DAMVIQNPRYQVTQFGKPVTLSCSQTLNHNVMYWYQQKSSQAPKLLFHYYDKDFNNEADTPDNFQSRRPNTSFCFLDIRSPGLGDTAMYLCATSRGSGSTDTQYFGPGTRLTVL.

V and J are TRBV30 and TRBJ1-5; possible D gene TRBD1, 6 bases. V lost 0 bases to trimming and J lost 4 bases, with 19 bases between them. The CDR3 runs to 17 residues. CDR1 is GTSNPN and CDR2 is SVGIG in the germline V gene (reference sequence). CDR3 nucleotides: TGTGCCTGGAGTGTACAAGGGGGGGGGATAGCAAATCAGCCCCAGCATTTT. This translates into CAWSVQGGGIANQPQHF. Using reference TRBV30 and TRBJ1-5 for the parts outside the CDR3, the full variable domain is SQTIHQWPATLVQPVGSPLSLECTVEGTSNPNLYWYRQAAGRGLQLLFYSVGIGQISSEVPQNLSASRPQDRQFILSSKKLLLSDSGFYLCAWSVQGGGIANQPQHFGDGTRLSIL.

J is TRBJ1-1 and V is TRBV5-1, with D unclear. Trimming stripped 1 base from V and 6 bases from J, with 10 bases between. There are 13 residues in the CDR3. Germline CDR1 is SGHRS and CDR2 is YFSETQ. This CDR3 reads CASSLTGVPEAFF. CDR3 DNA: TGCGCCAGCAGCTTGACGGGAGTCCCTGAAGCTTTCTTT.

The V gene is TRBV5-8, the J gene TRBJ2-5, with TRBD1 identical over 9 bases. In germline, CDR1 is SGHTS, CDR2 YDEGEE. J lost 4 bases, V lost 3 bases, and 10 bases had no gene match. There are 16 residues in the CDR3. The CDR3 reads CASSSLQGAVGETQYF. CDR3 DNA sequence: TGTGCCAGCAGCTCCCTACAGGGGGCGGTTGGAGAGACCCAGTACTTC.

The DNA of the CDR3 is TGCAGTGCTAGTCAGGGGCCGATCACTGAAGCTTTCTTT. Amino acid sequence: CSASQGPITEAFF. V and J are TRBV20-1 and TRBJ1-1; TRBD1 is a possible D gene (6 bases). The CDR3 has 13 amino acids. The V end lost 3 bases, the J end lost 4 bases, and 12 bases lay between the germline ends. CDR1 and CDR2 from the germline V gene are DFQATT and SNEGSKA (reference sequence).

The CDR3, as DNA: TGTGCCAGCAGACCCGGGACAGGGAGGGTCAATTCACCCCTCCACTTT. Its translation is CASRPGTGRVNSPLHF. The gene calls are TRBV5-6 and TRBJ1-6; TRBD1 matches 9 bases. V lost 5 bases and J lost 7; bases outside the gene matches: 10. The CDR3 loop spans 16 amino acids. CDR1 is SGHDT, CDR2 YYEEEE, per germline.